This TCR beta chain was obtained from a study of molecular identifiers for immune sequencing clone quantification. Study-wide results and limits: Identical TCR molecules that share a barcode could lead to an underestimation of highly expanded clone sizes. More than 99% of effector molecules, versus under 1% of naive-cell molecules, belonged to clones above 20 RNA copies.

Sorting selected naive CD8 T cells with a CD8+CD4-CCR7+CD45RA+ phenotype. In the case of this clonotype: Its specificity is unknown. This sequence may be a read error, since a much larger clone differs from it by one base. Here the CDR3 omits its conserved ending phenylalanine or tryptophan, so a read error is the likely source.

Previously reported methods and listed TCR primers produced the bulk TCR libraries. MiXCR, applied by TCRdb to the PCR reads, yields one record per CDR3 protein. The sample lists over 90,000 distinct CDR3 sequences; less than 35% were seen once. Looked up from germline, CDR1 is SEHNR and CDR2 is FQNEAQ (reference sequence). V lost 1 base to trimming and J lost 5 bases, with 23 bases between them. The CDR3 extends over 18 amino acids. Material: naive CD8+ T cells from blood, with Jurkat cell RNA spiked in. Subset indicated: FACS-sorted CD8+CD4-CCR7+CD45RA+ naive T cells. This chain joins TRBV7-9 and TRBJ1-1, with D possibly being TRBD1 (6 bases). The TCR comes from a human donor in good health. Some libraries in this study had Jurkat cell RNA spiked in. CDR3 coding DNA: TGTGCCAGCAGCTTAGGCTACAGGGCGGCCTCTCGATCGACTGAAGCTTTCATT. Translation gives CASSLGYRAASRSTEAFI.